This TCR beta chain was captured by sequencing in a study of T cells after yellow fever vaccination. Study-wide results and limits: The study re-detected most primary-vaccination clones after the booster (around 96% CD4, 88% CD8).

This clonotype has at least ten counts. Antigen unknown. This CDR3 is missing its conserved last phenylalanine or tryptophan, likely due to a read error. No DNA is shown, since the ends of the CDR3 on it are uncertain; the CDR3 is the one TCRdb lists. As TCR cDNA was made by 5'RACE template switching, a universal primer site and UMIs were added. TCRdb reprocessed the 5' RACE reads with MiXCR, giving one entry per CDR3 protein. In the table there are about 150,000 distinct CDR3 sequences, approximately 6% of which are singletons. The CDR3 spans 12 residues, counting both ends. The germline V gene encodes CDR1 SGHDN and CDR2 FVKESK.

This TCR was recovered from a man younger than 35 who received the YFV17D yellow fever vaccine. The chain combines TRBV14 with TRBJ2-7; the table calls TRBD1, which could not be checked here. The material sequenced was CD4+ T cells sorted from PBMCs, taken on the day of the first yellow fever vaccination. The CDR3 loop is CASSLQGEIVGI.